This T cell receptor (beta chain) emerged from a study of shared clonotypes between healthy human individuals. Repertoires were generated with immunoSEQ multiplex PCR, while TCRdb's copy carries only in-frame clones and drops some. Of about 1 million clones listed, about 75% are singletons. The clonotype was recovered from a man aged 18-30 years in good health. Input material: memory CD4+ T cells sorted from blood. Described subset: CD45RA-negative fraction.

The chain's CDR3 is CASSLGLRGTATDTQYF. The CDR3 DNA sequence: TGCGCCAGCAGCTTGGGGCTGCGTGGGACCGCCACAGATACGCAGTATTTT. The V call is TRBV5-1, the J call TRBJ2-3; TRBD1 or TRBD2 may be the D gene (5 bases each). Germline CDR1 and CDR2: SGHRS and YFSETQ. V dropped 0 bases and J dropped 2 bases, with 16 bases sitting between them. The CDR3 runs to 17 residues. Full variable domain (remainder filled in from reference TRBV5-1 and TRBJ2-3): KAGVTQTPRYLIKTRGQQVTLSCSPISGHRSVSWYQQTPGQGLQFLFEYFSETQRNKGNFPGRFSGRQFSNSRSEMNVSTLELGDSALYLCASSLGLRGTATDTQYFGPGTRLTVL.